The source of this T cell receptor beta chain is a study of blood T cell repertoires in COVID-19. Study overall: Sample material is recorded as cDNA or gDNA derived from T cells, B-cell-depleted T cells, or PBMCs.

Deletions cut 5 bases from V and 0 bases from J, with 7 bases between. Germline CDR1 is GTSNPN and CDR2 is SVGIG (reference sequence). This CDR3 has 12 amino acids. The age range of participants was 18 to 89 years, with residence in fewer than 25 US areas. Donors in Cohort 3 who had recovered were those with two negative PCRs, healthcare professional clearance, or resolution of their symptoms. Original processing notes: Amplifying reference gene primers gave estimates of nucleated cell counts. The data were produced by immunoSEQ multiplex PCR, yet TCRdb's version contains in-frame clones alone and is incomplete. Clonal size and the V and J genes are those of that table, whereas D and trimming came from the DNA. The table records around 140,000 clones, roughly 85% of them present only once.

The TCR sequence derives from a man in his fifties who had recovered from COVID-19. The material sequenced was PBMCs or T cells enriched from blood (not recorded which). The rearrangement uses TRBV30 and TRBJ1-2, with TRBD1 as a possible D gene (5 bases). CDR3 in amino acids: CAWETANYGYTF. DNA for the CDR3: TGTGCCTGGGAGACAGCTAACTATGGCTACACCTTC.